These T cell receptor beta chains were read from a single sample in a study of blood T cell repertoires in COVID-19. Measured with immunoSEQ multiplex PCR; TCRdb has only the in-frame clones, and not every one. The sample records around 170,000 clones, approximately 85% being singletons. Specimen: PBMCs or T cells enriched from blood (not recorded which). The receptors originated from a woman in her thirties who had recovered from COVID-19. Each CDR3 is given with its conserved first and last residue. The D gene is left open where the match is weak. The listing skips clone size in some rows; elsewhere it reads once, few, many or a size class.

v_gene: TRBV2; abundance: once; d_gene: TRBD2; j_gene: TRBJ2-7; CDR3nt: TGTGCCAGCAGGGTACTAGCGGGGACTCAAAGCGAGCAGTACTTC; CDR3aa: CASRVLAGTQSEQYF
v_gene: TRBV5-1; abundance: -; d_gene: -; j_gene: TRBJ2-3; CDR3nt: TGCGCCAGCAGCTTCACAGGGTCCCAGAGGACAGATACGCAGTATTTT; CDR3aa: CASSFTGSQRTDTQYF
v_gene: TRBV3-1/TRBV3-2; abundance: -; d_gene: TRBD2; j_gene: TRBJ2-3; CDR3nt: TGTGCCAGCAGCCAAGATCTAGCGGGGCTCAGCACAGATACGCAGTATTTT; CDR3aa: CASSQDLAGLSTDTQYF
v_gene: TRBV27; abundance: -; d_gene: TRBD1; j_gene: TRBJ2-7; CDR3nt: TGTGCCAGCACCTGGACAGGGAGCTCCTACGAGCAGTACTTC; CDR3aa: CASTWTGSSYEQYF
v_gene: TRBV6-4; abundance: -; d_gene: TRBD2; j_gene: TRBJ2-3; CDR3nt: TGTGCCAGCAGTAGCGGGAGGGCCACAGATACGCAGTATTTT; CDR3aa: CASSSGRATDTQYF
v_gene: TRBV5-1; abundance: -; d_gene: -; j_gene: TRBJ2-6; CDR3nt: TGCGCCAGCAGCTCGAAAGGACTTTCCACCTCTGGGGCCAACGTCCTGACTTTC; CDR3aa: CASSSKGLSTSGANVLTF
v_gene: TRBV27; abundance: -; d_gene: TRBD2; j_gene: TRBJ2-3; CDR3nt: TGTGCCAGCAGCGCGCCGGGACTACTCACAGATACGCAGTATTTT; CDR3aa: CASSAPGLLTDTQYF
v_gene: TRBV3-1/TRBV3-2; abundance: -; d_gene: -; j_gene: TRBJ2-7; CDR3nt: TGTGCCAGCAAACCCAGAAGCTCCTACGAGCAGTACTTC; CDR3aa: CASKPRSSYEQYF
v_gene: TRBV7-8; abundance: -; d_gene: -; j_gene: TRBJ2-7; CDR3nt: TGTGCCAGCAGCTTAGCCGGTACAGGTTTCTACGAGCAGTACTTC; CDR3aa: CASSLAGTGFYEQYF
v_gene: TRBV18; abundance: -; d_gene: -; j_gene: TRBJ1-1; CDR3nt: TGTGCCAGCTCACCACGCAGGGATGCTTTCTTT; CDR3aa: CASSPRRDAFF
v_gene: TRBV28; abundance: -; d_gene: -; j_gene: TRBJ2-1; CDR3nt: TGTGCCAGCAGTTTCGGAGGGAGCTACAATGAGCAGTTCTTC; CDR3aa: CASSFGGSYNEQFF
v_gene: TRBV19; abundance: -; d_gene: -; j_gene: TRBJ2-3; CDR3nt: TGTGCCAGTAGTGGGGCCTATATGGAGCCGACTCGGCAGTATTTT; CDR3aa: CASSGAYMEPTRQYF
v_gene: TRBV7-2; abundance: -; d_gene: -; j_gene: TRBJ1-5; CDR3nt: TGTGCCAGCAGCTTTATGACTTTAAATCAGCCCCAGCATTTT; CDR3aa: CASSFMTLNQPQHF
v_gene: TRBV29-1; abundance: -; d_gene: -; j_gene: TRBJ2-1; CDR3nt: TGCAGCACCGGGAGCGGTGTGAATGAGCAGTTCTTC; CDR3aa: CSTGSGVNEQFF
v_gene: TRBV28; abundance: -; d_gene: -; j_gene: TRBJ2-5; CDR3nt: TGTGCCAGCAGTCCCGTACCCGGGGATCATGAACGAGAGACCCAGTACTTC; CDR3aa: CASSPVPGDHERETQYF
v_gene: TRBV3-1/TRBV3-2; abundance: -; d_gene: TRBD1; j_gene: TRBJ1-4; CDR3nt: TGTGCCAGCAGCCAGGGGGGACAGGGAGATGAAAAACTGTTTTTT; CDR3aa: CASSQGGQGDEKLFF
v_gene: TRBV9; abundance: -; d_gene: TRBD1; j_gene: TRBJ1-1; CDR3nt: TGTGCCAGCAGCCCCCAGACAGGGGTGAACACTGAAGCTTTCTTT; CDR3aa: CASSPQTGVNTEAFF
v_gene: TRBV4-2; abundance: -; d_gene: -; j_gene: TRBJ1-1; CDR3nt: TGTGCCAGCAGCCAAGGAGGATCTCCGGGACACTTGAACACTGAAGCTTTCTTT; CDR3aa: CASSQGGSPGHLNTEAFF
v_gene: TRBV7-8; abundance: -; d_gene: TRBD1; j_gene: TRBJ1-5; CDR3nt: TGTGCCAGCAGCTACGGGACAGGGGACGGGGTAAATCAGCCCCAGCATTTT; CDR3aa: CASSYGTGDGVNQPQHF
v_gene: TRBV2; abundance: -; d_gene: TRBD1; j_gene: TRBJ1-5; CDR3nt: TGTGCCAGCAGTTTGGGACAGGCCAATCAGCCCCAGCATTTT; CDR3aa: CASSLGQANQPQHF
v_gene: TRBV10-3; abundance: -; d_gene: TRBD1; j_gene: TRBJ2-3; CDR3nt: TGTGCCATCAGTGAGGCGACAGGGGGAAGCACAGATACGCAGTATTTT; CDR3aa: CAISEATGGSTDTQYF
v_gene: TRBV25-1; abundance: -; d_gene: -; j_gene: TRBJ1-2; CDR3nt: TGTGCCAGCAGTGAGAGGACACCTTCCTTTATGGGCTACACCTTC; CDR3aa: CASSERTPSFMGYTF
v_gene: TRBV19; abundance: -; d_gene: -; j_gene: TRBJ1-1; CDR3nt: TGTGCCAGTAGAAGGGGACTGATGAACACTGAAGCTTTCTTT; CDR3aa: CASRRGLMNTEAFF
v_gene: TRBV2; abundance: -; d_gene: -; j_gene: TRBJ2-5; CDR3nt: TGTGCCAGCACCGGCGCGGGAAAAGAGACCCAGTACTTC; CDR3aa: CASTGAGKETQYF
v_gene: TRBV7-8; abundance: -; d_gene: -; j_gene: TRBJ1-5; CDR3nt: TGTGCCAGCAACAAATTTTCGGGGGGGGGCAATCAGCCCCAGCATTTT; CDR3aa: CASNKFSGGGNQPQHF
v_gene: TRBV19; abundance: -; d_gene: TRBD2; j_gene: TRBJ2-7; CDR3nt: TGTGCCAGTAGTATACGTCTAGCGGAATCTACCTACGAGCAGTACTTC; CDR3aa: CASSIRLAESTYEQYF
v_gene: TRBV7-9; abundance: -; d_gene: -; j_gene: TRBJ2-7; CDR3nt: TGTGCCAGCAGCCCTACTTTGACAGGAACCTACGAGCAGTACTTC; CDR3aa: CASSPTLTGTYEQYF
v_gene: TRBV19; abundance: -; d_gene: TRBD2; j_gene: TRBJ2-5; CDR3nt: TGTGCCAGTAGTCCGGGACTAGCGGAACTAGAGACCCAGTACTTC; CDR3aa: CASSPGLAELETQYF
v_gene: TRBV18; abundance: -; d_gene: -; j_gene: TRBJ2-3; CDR3nt: TGTGCCAGCTCACCCACAGGATCCACAGATACGCAGTATTTT; CDR3aa: CASSPTGSTDTQYF
v_gene: TRBV5-6; abundance: -; d_gene: TRBD1; j_gene: TRBJ1-2; CDR3nt: TGTGCCAGCAGCTCCGGGACAGGGAACAACTATGGCTACACCTTC; CDR3aa: CASSSGTGNNYGYTF
v_gene: TRBV5-1; abundance: once; d_gene: TRBD1; j_gene: TRBJ1-2; CDR3nt: TGCGCCAGCAGCATTTCGACAGGGGGGAGCTATGGCTACACCTTC; CDR3aa: CASSISTGGSYGYTF
v_gene: TRBV5-1; abundance: -; d_gene: TRBD1; j_gene: TRBJ2-7; CDR3nt: TGCGCCAGCAGCCCGGACAGGGCAACCTACGAGCAGTACTTC; CDR3aa: CASSPDRATYEQYF
v_gene: TRBV2; abundance: -; d_gene: -; j_gene: TRBJ1-1; CDR3nt: TGTGCCAGCACTCTCCGAGGACAGATGAACACTGAAGCTTTCTTT; CDR3aa: CASTLRGQMNTEAFF
v_gene: TRBV3-1/TRBV3-2; abundance: -; d_gene: TRBD1; j_gene: TRBJ2-7; CDR3nt: TGTGCCAGCAGCGTAATACAGGGGAGCTACTACGAGCAGTACTTC; CDR3aa: CASSVIQGSYYEQYF
v_gene: TRBV5-1; abundance: -; d_gene: -; j_gene: TRBJ2-5; CDR3nt: TGCGCCAGCAGCACTGGACAGATACAAGAGACCCAGTACTTC; CDR3aa: CASSTGQIQETQYF
v_gene: TRBV5-1; abundance: -; d_gene: -; j_gene: TRBJ1-3; CDR3nt: TGCGCCAGCAGCTTGGCCGGCAGAGACACTATATATTTT; CDR3aa: CASSLAGRDTIYF
v_gene: TRBV30; abundance: -; d_gene: -; j_gene: TRBJ1-3; CDR3nt: TGTGCCTGGACCCTGGGTGACAGCTCTGGAAACACCATATATTTT; CDR3aa: CAWTLGDSSGNTIYF
v_gene: TRBV5-1; abundance: -; d_gene: -; j_gene: TRBJ1-1; CDR3nt: TGCGCCAGCAGCCCGGCGACAGGGAACACTGAAGCTTTCTTT; CDR3aa: CASSPATGNTEAFF
v_gene: TRBV5-4; abundance: -; d_gene: TRBD1; j_gene: TRBJ2-7; CDR3nt: TGTGCCTGCAACCCAAGGTCCCGGGACAGGGCGAGGACCTACGAGCAGTACTTC; CDR3aa: CACNPRSRDRARTYEQYF
v_gene: TRBV7-5; abundance: -; d_gene: -; j_gene: TRBJ2-1; CDR3nt: TGTGCCAGAAGCTTAAAGCGTGAAGTCTACAATGAGCAGTTCTTC; CDR3aa: CARSLKREVYNEQFF
v_gene: TRBV27; abundance: -; d_gene: -; j_gene: TRBJ2-2; CDR3nt: TGTGCCAGCAGTTTAGGGCCCTTGGATACCGGGGAGCTGTTTTTT; CDR3aa: CASSLGPLDTGELFF
v_gene: TRBV11-2; abundance: -; d_gene: -; j_gene: TRBJ1-4; CDR3nt: TGTGCCAGCAGCTTAGACGGACAGATTAATGAAAAACTGTTTTTT; CDR3aa: CASSLDGQINEKLFF
v_gene: TRBV19; abundance: once; d_gene: TRBD2; j_gene: TRBJ2-7; CDR3nt: TGTGCCAGTAGCATTCCAAGAAGGGGGTTAGCGGGAGTCACCTACGAGCAGTACTTC; CDR3aa: CASSIPRRGLAGVTYEQYF
v_gene: TRBV2; abundance: -; d_gene: -; j_gene: TRBJ2-7; CDR3nt: TGTGCCAGCAGTAAACGACTGGACTACGAGCAGTACTTC; CDR3aa: CASSKRLDYEQYF
v_gene: TRBV27; abundance: -; d_gene: TRBD2; j_gene: TRBJ2-3; CDR3nt: TGTGCCAGCAGTCCGGGACTAGCGGGCGATACGCAGTATTTT; CDR3aa: CASSPGLAGDTQYF
v_gene: TRBV6-2/TRBV6-3; abundance: few; d_gene: TRBD2; j_gene: TRBJ2-1; CDR3nt: TGTGCCAGCAGTTACGAGCGGGAGAAGTCCAACAATGAGCAGTTCTTC; CDR3aa: CASSYEREKSNNEQFF
v_gene: TRBV3-1/TRBV3-2; abundance: once; d_gene: -; j_gene: TRBJ2-7; CDR3nt: TGTGCCAGCAGTCTGACTACTCCCTCCTACGAGCAGTACTTC; CDR3aa: CASSLTTPSYEQYF